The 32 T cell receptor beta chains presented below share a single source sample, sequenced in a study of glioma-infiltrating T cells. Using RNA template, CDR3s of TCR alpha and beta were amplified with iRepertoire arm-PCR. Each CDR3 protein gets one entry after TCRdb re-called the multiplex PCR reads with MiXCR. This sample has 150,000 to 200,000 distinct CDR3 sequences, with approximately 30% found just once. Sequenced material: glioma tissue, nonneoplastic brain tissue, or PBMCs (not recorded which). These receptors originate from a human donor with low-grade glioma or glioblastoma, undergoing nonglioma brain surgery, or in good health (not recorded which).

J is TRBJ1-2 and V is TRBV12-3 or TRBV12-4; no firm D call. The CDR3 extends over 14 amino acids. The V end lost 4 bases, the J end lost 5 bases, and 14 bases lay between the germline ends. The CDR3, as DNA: TGTGCCAGCAGTTCCCCTCAGGTTGTGTATGGCTACACCTTC. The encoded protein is CASSSPQVVYGYTF.

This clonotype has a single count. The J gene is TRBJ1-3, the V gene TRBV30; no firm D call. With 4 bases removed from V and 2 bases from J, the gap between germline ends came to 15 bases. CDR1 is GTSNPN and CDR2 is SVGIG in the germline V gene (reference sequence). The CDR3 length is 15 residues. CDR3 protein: CAWTLEGSAGNTIYF. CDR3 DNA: TGTGCCTGGACCCTAGAGGGCAGTGCTGGAAACACCATATATTTT.

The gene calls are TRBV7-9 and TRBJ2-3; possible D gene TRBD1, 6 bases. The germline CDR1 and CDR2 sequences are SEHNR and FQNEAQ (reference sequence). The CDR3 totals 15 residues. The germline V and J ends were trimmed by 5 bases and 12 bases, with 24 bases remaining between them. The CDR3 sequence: CASSLMPQGSEAQYF. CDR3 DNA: TGTGCCAGCAGCCTTATGCCCCAGGGGTCAGAGGCCCAGTATTTT.

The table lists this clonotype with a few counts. The CDR3, as DNA: TGTGCCAGCAGTTTATCTGCAGGGAAGTTCTACGAGCAGTACTTC. Its protein is CASSLSAGKFYEQYF. This rearrangement joins TRBV12-3 or TRBV12-4 to TRBJ2-7, with D possibly being TRBD1 (5 bases). The CDR3 consists of 15 residues. The ends were cut back, 2 bases at V and 3 bases at J, with 14 bases in the middle.

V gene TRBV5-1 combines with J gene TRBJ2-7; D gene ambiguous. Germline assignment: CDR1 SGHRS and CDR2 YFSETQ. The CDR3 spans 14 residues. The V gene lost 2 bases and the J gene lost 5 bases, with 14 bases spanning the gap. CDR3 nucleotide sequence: TGCGCCAGCAGCTTAGACTTGAATCGGGACGAGCAGTACTTC. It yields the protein CASSLDLNRDEQYF.

The chain's CDR3 is CASSLKTSGRDETQYF. The CDR3 DNA reads TGTGCCAGCAGCTTAAAGACTAGCGGGAGGGATGAGACCCAGTACTTC. The rearrangement links TRBV7-8 to TRBJ2-5; TRBD2 agrees at 14 bases. The length of the CDR3 is 16 residues. Trimming cost V 2 bases and J 5 bases; bases outside gene matches: 4. Germline V gene data show CDR1 as SGHVS and CDR2 as FQNEAQ.

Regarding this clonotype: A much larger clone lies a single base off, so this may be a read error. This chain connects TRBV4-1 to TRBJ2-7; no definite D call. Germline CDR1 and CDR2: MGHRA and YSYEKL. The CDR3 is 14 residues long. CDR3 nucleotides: TGCGTCAGCAGCCAACCCTGGCGGTACTACGAGCAGTACTTC. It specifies CVSSQPWRYYEQYF.

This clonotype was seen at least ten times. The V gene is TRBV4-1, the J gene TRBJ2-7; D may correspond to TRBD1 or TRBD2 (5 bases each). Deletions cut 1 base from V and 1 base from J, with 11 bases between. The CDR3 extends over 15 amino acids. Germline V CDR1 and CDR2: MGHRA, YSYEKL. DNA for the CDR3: TGCGCCAGCAGCCAAGGCCGGGACGGATCCTACGAGCAGTACTTC. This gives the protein CASSQGRDGSYEQYF.

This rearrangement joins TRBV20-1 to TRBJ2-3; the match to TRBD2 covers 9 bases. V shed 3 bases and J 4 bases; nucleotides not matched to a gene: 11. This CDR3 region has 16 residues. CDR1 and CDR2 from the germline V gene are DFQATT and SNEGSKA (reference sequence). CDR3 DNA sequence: TGCAGTGCTAGCATCGGTGGCGGGAGGGGCGCAGATACGCAGTATTTT. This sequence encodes CSASIGGGRGADTQYF.

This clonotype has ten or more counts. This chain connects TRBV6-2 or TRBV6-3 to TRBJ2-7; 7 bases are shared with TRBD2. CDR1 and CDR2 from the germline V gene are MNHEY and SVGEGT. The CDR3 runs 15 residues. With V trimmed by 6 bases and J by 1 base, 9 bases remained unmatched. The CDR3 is CASSPNLAGSYEQYF. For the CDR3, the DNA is TGTGCCAGCAGCCCGAATTTAGCGGGTTCCTACGAGCAGTACTTC.

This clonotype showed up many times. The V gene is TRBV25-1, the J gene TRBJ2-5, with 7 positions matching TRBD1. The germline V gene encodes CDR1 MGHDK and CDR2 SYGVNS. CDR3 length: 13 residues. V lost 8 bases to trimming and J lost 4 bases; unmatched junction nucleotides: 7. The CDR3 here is CASSRQGGETQYF. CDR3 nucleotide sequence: TGTGCCAGCTCGAGACAGGGCGGAGAGACCCAGTACTTC.

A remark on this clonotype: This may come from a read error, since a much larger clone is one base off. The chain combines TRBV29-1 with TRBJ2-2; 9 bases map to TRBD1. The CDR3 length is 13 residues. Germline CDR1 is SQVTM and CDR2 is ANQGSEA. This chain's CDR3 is CSTGQGHTGELFF. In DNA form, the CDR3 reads TGCAGTACCGGACAGGGGCACACCGGGGAGCTGTTTTTT.

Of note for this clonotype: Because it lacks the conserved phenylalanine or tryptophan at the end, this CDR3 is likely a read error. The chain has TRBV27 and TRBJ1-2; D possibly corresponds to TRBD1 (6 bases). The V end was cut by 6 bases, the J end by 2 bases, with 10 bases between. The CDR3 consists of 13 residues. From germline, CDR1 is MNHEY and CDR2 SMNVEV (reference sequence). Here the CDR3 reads CASSKQGNYGYTS. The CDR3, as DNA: TGTGCCAGCAGCAAACAGGGAAACTATGGCTACACCTCC.

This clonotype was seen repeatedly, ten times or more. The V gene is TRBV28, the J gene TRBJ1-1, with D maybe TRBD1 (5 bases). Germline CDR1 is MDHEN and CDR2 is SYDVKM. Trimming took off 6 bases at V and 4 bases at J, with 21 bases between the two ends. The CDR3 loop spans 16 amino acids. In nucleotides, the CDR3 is TGTGCCAGCAGGCTAACCACCGGGGCCCAAGGCACTGAAGCTTTCTTT. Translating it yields CASRLTTGAQGTEAFF.

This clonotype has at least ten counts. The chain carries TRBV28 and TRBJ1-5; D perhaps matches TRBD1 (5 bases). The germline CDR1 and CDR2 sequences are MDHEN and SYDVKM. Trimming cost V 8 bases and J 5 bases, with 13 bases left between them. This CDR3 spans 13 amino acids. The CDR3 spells CASGAGVDQPQHF. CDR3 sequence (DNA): TGTGCCAGCGGAGCGGGGGTCGATCAGCCCCAGCATTTT.

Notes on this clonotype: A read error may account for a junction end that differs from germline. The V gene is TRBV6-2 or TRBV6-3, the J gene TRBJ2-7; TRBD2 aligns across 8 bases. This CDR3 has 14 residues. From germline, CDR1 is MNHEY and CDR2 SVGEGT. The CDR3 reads CASGSPGGAYEKYF. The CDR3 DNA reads TGTGCCAGCGGTAGCCCGGGGGGGGCCTACGAGAAGTACTTC.

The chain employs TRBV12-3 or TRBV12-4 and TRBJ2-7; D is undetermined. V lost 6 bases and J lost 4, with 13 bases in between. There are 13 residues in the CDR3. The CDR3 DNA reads TGTGCCAGCAGACCGGGCCCTACATACGAGCAGTACTTC. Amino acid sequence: CASRPGPTYEQYF.

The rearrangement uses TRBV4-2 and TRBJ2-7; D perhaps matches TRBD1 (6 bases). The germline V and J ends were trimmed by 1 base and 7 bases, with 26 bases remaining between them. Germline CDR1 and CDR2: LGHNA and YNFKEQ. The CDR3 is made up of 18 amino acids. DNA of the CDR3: TGTGCCAGCAGCCAAGCCCAGGCCCTTGACAGGATCGGCGATGAGCAGTACTTC. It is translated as CASSQAQALDRIGDEQYF.

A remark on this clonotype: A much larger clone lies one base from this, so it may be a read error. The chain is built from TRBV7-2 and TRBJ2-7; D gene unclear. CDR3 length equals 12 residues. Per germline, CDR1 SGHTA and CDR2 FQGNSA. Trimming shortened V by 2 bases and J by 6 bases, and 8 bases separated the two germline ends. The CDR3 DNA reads TGTGCCAGCAGCTTAACCATCTGCGAGCAGTACTTC. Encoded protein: CASSLTICEQYF.

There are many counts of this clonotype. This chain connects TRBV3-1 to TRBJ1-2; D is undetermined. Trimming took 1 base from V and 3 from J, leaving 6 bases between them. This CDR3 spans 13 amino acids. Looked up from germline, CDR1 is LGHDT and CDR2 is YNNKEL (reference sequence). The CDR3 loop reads CASSQGVDYGYTF. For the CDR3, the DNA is TGTGCCAGCAGCCAAGGTGTGGACTATGGCTACACCTTC.

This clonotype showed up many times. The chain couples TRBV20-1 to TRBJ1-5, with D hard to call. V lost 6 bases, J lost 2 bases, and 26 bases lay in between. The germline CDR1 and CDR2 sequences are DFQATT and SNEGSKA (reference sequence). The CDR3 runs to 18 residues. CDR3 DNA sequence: TGCAGTGCACCCCCTCTGGTTCGGGAGATCTACCGCAATCAGCCCCAGCATTTT. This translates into CSAPPLVREIYRNQPQHF.

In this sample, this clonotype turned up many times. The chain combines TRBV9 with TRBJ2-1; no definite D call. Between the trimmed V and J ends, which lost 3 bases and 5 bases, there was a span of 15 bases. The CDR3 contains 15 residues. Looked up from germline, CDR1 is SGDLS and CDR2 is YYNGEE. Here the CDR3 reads CASSGHGRWNNEQFF. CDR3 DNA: TGTGCCAGCAGCGGCCATGGTCGGTGGAACAATGAGCAGTTCTTC.

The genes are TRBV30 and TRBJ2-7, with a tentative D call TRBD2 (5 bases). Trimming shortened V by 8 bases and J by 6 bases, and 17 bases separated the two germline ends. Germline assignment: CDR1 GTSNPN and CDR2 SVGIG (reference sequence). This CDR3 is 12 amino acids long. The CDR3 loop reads CALGEGSGEQYF. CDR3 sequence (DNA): TGTGCCCTGGGAGAGGGATCTGGCGAGCAGTACTTC.

The CDR3 sequence is CSAGVTHMGNNEQFF. In DNA form, the CDR3 reads TGCAGCGCTGGAGTCACACATATGGGGAACAATGAGCAGTTCTTC. The V gene is TRBV29-1, the J gene TRBJ2-1; D is unresolved. The CDR3 length is 15 residues. Trimming shortened V by 7 bases and J by 5 bases, and 21 bases separated the two germline ends. The germline V gene encodes CDR1 SQVTM and CDR2 ANQGSEA.

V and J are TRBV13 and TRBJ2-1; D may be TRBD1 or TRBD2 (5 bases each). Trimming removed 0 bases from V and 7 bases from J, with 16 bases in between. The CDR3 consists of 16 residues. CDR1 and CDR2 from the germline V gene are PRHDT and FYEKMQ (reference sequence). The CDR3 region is CASSLGPGQGRNEQFF. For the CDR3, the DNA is TGTGCCAGCAGCTTAGGCCCGGGGCAGGGTCGGAATGAGCAGTTCTTC. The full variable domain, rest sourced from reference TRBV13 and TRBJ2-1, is AAGVIQSPRHLIKEKRETATLKCYPIPRHDTVYWYQQGPGQDPQFLISFYEKMQSDKGSIPDRFSAQQFSDYHSELNMSSLELGDSALYFCASSLGPGQGRNEQFFGPGTRLTVL.

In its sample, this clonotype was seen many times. The CDR3: CASSLLGNRGTLGGEQYF. CDR3 DNA sequence: TGCGCCAGCAGCTTGCTTGGGAACAGGGGGACCCTAGGAGGCGAGCAGTACTTC. The chain uses TRBV5-1 and TRBJ2-7, with 8 bases aligning to TRBD1. V trimming: 1 base; J trimming: 6 bases; junction bases outside the gene matches: 18. Germline V CDR1 and CDR2: SGHRS, YFSETQ. The CDR3 spans 18 residues.

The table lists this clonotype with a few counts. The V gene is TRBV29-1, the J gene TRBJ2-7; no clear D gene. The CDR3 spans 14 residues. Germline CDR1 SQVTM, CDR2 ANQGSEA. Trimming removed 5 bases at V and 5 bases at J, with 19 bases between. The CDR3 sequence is CSVTAVPTANEQYF. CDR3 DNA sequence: TGCAGCGTTACAGCCGTCCCAACAGCAAACGAGCAGTACTTC.

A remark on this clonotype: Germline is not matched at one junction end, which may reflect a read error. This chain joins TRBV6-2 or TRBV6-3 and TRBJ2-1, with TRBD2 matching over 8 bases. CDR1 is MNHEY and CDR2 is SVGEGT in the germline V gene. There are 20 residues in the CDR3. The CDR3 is CASSYQRTIGRGGSCNEQFF. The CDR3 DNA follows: TGTGCCAGCAGTTACCAACGGACTATCGGGAGGGGGGGATCCTGCAATGAGCAGTTCTTC.

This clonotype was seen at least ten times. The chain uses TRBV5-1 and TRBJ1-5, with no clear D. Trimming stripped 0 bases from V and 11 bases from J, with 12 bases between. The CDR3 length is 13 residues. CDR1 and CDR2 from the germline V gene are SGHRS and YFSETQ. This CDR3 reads CASSLDLLGTQHF. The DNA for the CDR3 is TGCGCCAGCAGCTTGGACCTACTCGGGACCCAGCATTTT.

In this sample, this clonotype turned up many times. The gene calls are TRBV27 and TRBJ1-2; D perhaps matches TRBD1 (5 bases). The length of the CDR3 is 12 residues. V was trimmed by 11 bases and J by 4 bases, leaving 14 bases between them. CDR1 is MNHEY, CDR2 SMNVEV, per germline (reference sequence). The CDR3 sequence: CAARQGSYGYTF. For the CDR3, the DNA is TGTGCCGCCCGCCAGGGCAGCTATGGCTACACCTTC.

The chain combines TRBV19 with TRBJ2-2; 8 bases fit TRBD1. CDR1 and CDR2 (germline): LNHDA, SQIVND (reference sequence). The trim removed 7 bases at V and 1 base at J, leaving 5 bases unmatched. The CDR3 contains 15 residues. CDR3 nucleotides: TGTGCCAGTATCAAGGACAGGGAGAACACCGGGGAGCTGTTTTTT. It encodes CASIKDRENTGELFF.

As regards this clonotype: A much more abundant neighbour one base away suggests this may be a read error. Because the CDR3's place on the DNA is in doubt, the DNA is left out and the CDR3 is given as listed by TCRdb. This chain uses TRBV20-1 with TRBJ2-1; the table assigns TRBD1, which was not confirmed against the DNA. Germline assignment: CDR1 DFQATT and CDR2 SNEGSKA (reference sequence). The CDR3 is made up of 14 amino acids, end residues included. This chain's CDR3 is CSVVDFGRGNEQLF.